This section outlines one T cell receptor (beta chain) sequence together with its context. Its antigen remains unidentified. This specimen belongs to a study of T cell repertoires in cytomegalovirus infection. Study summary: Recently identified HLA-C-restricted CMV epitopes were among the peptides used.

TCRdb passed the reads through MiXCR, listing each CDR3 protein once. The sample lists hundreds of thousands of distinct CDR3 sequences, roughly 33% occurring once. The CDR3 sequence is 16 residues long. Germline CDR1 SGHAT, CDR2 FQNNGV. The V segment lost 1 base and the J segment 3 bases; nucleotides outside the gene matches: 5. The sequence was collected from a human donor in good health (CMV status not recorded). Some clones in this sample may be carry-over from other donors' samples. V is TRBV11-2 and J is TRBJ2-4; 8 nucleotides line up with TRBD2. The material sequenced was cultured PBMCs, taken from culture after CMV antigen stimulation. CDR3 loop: CASSLAGGAGKNIQYF. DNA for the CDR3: TGTGCCAGCAGCTTAGCCGGGGGGGCTGGCAAAAACATTCAGTACTTC.